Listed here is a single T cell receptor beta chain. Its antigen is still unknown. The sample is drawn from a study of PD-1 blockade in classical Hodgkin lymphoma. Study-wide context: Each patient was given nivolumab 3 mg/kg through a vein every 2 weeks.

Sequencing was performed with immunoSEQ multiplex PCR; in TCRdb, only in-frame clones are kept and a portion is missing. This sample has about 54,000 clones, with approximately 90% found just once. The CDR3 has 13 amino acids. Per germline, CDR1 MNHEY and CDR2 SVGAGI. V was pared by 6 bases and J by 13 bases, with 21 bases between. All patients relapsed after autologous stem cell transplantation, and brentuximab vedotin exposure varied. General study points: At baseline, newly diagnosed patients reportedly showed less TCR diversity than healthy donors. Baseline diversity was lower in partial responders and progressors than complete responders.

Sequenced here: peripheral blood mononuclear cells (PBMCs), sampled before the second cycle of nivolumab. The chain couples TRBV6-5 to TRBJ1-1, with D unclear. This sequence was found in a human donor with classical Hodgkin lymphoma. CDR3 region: CASRRVREGRGFF. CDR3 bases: TGTGCCAGCAGAAGGGTGAGGGAAGGGCGGGGTTTCTTT.